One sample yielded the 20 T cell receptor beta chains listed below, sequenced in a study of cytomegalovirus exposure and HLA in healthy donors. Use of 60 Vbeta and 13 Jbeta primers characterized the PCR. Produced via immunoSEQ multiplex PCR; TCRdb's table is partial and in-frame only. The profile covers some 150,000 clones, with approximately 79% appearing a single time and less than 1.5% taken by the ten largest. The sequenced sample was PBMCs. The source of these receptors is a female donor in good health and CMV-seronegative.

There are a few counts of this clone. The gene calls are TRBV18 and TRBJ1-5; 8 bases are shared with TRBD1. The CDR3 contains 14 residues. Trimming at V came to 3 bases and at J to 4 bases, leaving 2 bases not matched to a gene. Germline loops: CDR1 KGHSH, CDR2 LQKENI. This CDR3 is CASSPRTGNQPQHF. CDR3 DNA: TGTGCCAGCTCACCCCGGACAGGGAATCAGCCCCAGCATTTT.

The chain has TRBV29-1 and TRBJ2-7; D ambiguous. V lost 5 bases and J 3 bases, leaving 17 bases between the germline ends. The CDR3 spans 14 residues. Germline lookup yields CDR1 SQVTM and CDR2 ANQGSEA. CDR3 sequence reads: CSVLTPPGLYEQYF. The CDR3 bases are TGCAGCGTTCTAACCCCTCCAGGCCTCTACGAGCAGTACTTC.

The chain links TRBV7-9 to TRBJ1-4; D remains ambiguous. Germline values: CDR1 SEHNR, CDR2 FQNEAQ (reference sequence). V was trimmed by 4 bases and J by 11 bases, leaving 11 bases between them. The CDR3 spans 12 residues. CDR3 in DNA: TGTGCCAGCAGCTCGGCGGATGGTAAACTGTTTTTT. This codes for CASSSADGKLFF.

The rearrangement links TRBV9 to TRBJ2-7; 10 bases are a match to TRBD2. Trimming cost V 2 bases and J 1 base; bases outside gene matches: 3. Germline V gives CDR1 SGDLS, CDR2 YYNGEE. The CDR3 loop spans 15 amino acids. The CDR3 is CASSVLAGVSYEQYF. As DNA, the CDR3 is TGTGCCAGCAGCGTGCTAGCGGGAGTTTCCTACGAGCAGTACTTC.

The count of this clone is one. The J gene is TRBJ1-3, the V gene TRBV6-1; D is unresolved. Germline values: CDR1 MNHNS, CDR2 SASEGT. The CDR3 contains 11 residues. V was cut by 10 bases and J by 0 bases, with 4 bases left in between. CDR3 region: CATRSGNTIYF. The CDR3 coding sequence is TGTGCCACCCGCTCTGGAAACACCATATATTTT.

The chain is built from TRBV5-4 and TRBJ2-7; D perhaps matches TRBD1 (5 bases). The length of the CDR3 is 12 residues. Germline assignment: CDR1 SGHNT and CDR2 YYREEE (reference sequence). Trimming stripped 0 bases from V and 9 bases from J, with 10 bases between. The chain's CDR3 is CASSLEGVVQYF. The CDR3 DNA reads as TGTGCCAGCAGCTTGGAAGGGGTTGTGCAGTACTTC.

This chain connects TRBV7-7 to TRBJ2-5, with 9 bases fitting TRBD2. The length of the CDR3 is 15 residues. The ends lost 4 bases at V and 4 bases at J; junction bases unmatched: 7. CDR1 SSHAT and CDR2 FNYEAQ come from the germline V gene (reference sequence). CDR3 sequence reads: CASSSLAGASETQYF. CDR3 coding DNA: TGTGCCAGCAGCTCCTTAGCGGGAGCGTCAGAGACCCAGTACTTC.

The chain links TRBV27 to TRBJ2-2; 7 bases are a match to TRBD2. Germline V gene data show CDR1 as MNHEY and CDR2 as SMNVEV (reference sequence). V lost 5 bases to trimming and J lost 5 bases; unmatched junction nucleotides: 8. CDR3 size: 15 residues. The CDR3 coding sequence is TGTGCCAGCAGTAAGGGGAGGGCCAAAACCGGGGAGCTGTTTTTT. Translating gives CASSKGRAKTGELFF.

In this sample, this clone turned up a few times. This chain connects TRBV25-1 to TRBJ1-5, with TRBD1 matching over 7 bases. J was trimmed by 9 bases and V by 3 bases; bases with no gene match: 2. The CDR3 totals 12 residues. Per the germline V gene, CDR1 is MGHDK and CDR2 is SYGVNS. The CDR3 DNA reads TGTGCCAGCAGTGACCCAGGGGGGCCCCAGCATTTT. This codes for CASSDPGGPQHF. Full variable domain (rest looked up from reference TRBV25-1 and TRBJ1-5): EADIYQTPRYLVIGTGKKITLECSQTMGHDKMYWYQQDPGMELHLIHYSYGVNSTEKGDLSSESTVSRIRTEHFPLTLESARPSHTSQYLCASSDPGGPQHFGDGTRLSIL.

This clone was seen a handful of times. CDR3 sequence (DNA): TGTGCCAGCAGACGGCGGGAATTAAATTCACCCCTCCACTTT. As protein: CASRRRELNSPLHF. J is TRBJ1-6 and V is TRBV6-1; D gene unclear. This CDR3 comprises 14 residues. CDR1 is MNHNS and CDR2 is SASEGT in the germline V gene. V lost 6 bases to trimming and J lost 7 bases, with 13 bases between them.

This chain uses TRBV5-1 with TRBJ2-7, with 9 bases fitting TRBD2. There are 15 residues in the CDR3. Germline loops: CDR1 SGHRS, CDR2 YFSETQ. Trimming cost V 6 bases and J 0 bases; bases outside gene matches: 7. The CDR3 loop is CASNLAGHGSYEQYF. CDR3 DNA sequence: TGCGCCAGCAATCTAGCGGGACACGGCTCCTACGAGCAGTACTTC.

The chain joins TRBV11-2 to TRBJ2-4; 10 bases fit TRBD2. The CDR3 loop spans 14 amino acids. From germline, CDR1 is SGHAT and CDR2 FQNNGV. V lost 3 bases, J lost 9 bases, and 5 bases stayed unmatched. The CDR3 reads CASSFGLAGAIQYF. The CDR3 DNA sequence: TGTGCCAGCAGCTTTGGGCTAGCGGGAGCCATTCAGTACTTC.

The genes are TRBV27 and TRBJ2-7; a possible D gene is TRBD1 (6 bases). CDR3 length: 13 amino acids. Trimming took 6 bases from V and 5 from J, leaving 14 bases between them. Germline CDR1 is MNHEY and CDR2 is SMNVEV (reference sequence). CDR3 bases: TGTGCCAGCAGCTACAGTACAGGGAACGAGCAGTACTTC. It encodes CASSYSTGNEQYF.

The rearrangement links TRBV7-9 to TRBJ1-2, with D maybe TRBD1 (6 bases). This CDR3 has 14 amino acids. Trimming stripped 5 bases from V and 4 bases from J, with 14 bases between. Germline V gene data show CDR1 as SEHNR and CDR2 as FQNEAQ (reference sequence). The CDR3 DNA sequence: TGTGCCAGCAGCCCGGGGGGCGCAGGCTATGGCTACACCTTC. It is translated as CASSPGGAGYGYTF.

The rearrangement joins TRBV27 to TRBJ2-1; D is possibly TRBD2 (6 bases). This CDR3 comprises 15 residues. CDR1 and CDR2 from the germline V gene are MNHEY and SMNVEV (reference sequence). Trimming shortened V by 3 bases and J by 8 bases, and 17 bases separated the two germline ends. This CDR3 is CASSLIQRARDEQFF. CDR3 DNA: TGTGCCAGCAGTTTGATCCAGCGGGCTCGCGATGAGCAGTTCTTC.

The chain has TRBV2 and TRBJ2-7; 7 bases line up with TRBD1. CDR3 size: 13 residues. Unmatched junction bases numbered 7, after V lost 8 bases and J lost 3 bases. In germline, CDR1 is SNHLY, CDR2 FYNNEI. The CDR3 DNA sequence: TGTGCCAGCGGAAGACAGGGTTTCTACGAGCAGTACTTC. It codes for CASGRQGFYEQYF. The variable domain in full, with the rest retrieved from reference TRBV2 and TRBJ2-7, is EPEVTQTPSHQVTQMGQEVILRCVPISNHLYFYWYRQILGQKVEFLVSFYNNEISEKSEIFDDQFSVERPDGSNFTLKIRSTKLEDSAMYFCASGRQGFYEQYFGPGTRLTVT.

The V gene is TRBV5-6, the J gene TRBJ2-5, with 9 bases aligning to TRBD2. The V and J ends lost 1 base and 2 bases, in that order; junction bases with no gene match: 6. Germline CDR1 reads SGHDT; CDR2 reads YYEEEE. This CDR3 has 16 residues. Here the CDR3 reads CASSLNLAGAQETQYF. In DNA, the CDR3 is TGTGCCAGCAGCTTGAATTTAGCGGGAGCTCAAGAGACCCAGTACTTC.

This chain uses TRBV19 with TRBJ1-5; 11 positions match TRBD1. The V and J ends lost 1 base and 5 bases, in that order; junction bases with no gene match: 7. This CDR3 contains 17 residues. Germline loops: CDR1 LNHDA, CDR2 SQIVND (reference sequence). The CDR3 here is CASSIVLRDRGDQPQHF. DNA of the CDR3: TGTGCCAGTAGTATAGTTCTCCGGGACAGGGGGGATCAGCCCCAGCATTTT.

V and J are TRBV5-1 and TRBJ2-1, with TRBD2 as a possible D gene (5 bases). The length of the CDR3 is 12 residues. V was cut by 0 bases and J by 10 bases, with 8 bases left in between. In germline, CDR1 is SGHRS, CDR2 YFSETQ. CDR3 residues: CASSLARGEQFF. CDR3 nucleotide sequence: TGCGCCAGCAGCTTGGCCAGAGGGGAGCAGTTCTTC.

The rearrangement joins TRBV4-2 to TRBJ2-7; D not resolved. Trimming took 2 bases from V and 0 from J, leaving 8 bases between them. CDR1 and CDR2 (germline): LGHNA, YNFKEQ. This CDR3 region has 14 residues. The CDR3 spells CASSQQAGSYEQYF. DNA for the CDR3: TGTGCCAGCAGCCAACAAGCCGGCTCCTACGAGCAGTACTTC.